This T cell receptor beta chain originates from a study of beta chain features in type 1 diabetes. General study points: People with Type 1 diabetes carried modestly yet significantly shorter TCRB CDR3s in all four CD4+ subsets.

The authors sorted CD4+ naive, central memory, regulatory and stem cell-like memory cells via CD45RO/CCR7/CD25/CD127/CD95/CD27. The sequenced template was cDNA made from the entire isolated RNA. The table came from immunoSEQ multiplex PCR; TCRdb's copy has only in-frame clones and leaves some out. The sample includes some 350,000 clones, 8.5% to 10% seen only once; the top ten take around 0.66%. Trimming cost V 3 bases and J 4 bases, with 9 bases left between them. The germline V gene has CDR1 MNHEY and CDR2 SMNVEV (reference sequence). The CDR3 loop spans 13 amino acids. This clone occurred a few times. Its antigen remains unidentified.

Sequenced material: central memory CD4+ T cells from blood. J is TRBJ1-1 and V is TRBV27; a possible D gene is TRBD1 (5 bases). The source of this sequence is a young man with type 1 diabetes. CDR3 in amino acids: CASSFRDGTEAFF. The CDR3 bases are TGTGCCAGCAGTTTCCGGGACGGCACTGAAGCTTTCTTT.